The T cell receptor (beta chain) under discussion was sequenced for a study of immune evolution from preneoplasia to lung adenocarcinoma. As for the study in general: HLA loss of heterozygosity: roughly 6.6% AIS, about 15% MIA, approximately 35% ADC, none AAH.

CDR3 size: 17 residues. Germline V gene data show CDR1 as MNHNS and CDR2 as SASEGT. Trimming removed 4 bases from V and 0 bases from J, with 15 bases in between. Between about 2013 and 2018, patients underwent resection in Japan or China. TCRdb's table, derived via immunoSEQ multiplex PCR, lists solely in-frame clones and lacks some. The data hold 6,000 to 6,500 clones, with roughly 88% observed a single time. This clonotype was obtained from a donor older than 65 with lung adenocarcinoma. The sequencing input was FFPE lung adenocarcinoma in situ tissue. This rearrangement joins TRBV6-1 to TRBJ1-4; D gene unclear. CDR3 nucleotide sequence: TGTGCCAGCAGTGTGGGGTTCCGCGGGGCAACTAATGAAAAACTGTTTTTT. The encoded protein is CASSVGFRGATNEKLFF.